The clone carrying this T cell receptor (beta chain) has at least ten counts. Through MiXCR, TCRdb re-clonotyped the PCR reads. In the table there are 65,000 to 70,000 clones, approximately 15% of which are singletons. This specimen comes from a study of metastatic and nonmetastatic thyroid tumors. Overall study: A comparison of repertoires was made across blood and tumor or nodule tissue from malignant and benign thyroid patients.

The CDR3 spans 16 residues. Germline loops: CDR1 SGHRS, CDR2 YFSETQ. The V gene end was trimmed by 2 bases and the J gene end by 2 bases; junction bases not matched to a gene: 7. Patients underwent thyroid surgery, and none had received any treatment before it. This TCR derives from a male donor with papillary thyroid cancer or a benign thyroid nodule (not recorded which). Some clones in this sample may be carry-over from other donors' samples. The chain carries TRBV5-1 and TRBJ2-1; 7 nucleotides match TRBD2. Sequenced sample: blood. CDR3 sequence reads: CASSLLAKGTYNEQFF. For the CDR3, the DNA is TGCGCCAGCAGCTTACTAGCGAAAGGAACCTACAATGAGCAGTTCTTC.